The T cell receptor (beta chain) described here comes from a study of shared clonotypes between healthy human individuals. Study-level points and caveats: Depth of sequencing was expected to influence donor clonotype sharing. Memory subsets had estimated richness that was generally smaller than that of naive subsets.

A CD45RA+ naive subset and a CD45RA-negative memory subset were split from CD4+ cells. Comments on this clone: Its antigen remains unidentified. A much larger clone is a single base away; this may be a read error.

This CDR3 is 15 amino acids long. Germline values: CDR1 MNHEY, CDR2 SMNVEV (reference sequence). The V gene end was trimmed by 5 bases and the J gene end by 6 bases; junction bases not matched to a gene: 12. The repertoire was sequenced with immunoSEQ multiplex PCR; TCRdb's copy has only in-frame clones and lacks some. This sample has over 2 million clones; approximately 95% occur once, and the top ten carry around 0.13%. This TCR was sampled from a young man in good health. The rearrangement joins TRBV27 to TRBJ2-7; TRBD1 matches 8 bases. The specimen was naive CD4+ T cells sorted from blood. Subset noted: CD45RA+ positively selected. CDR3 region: CASSRTRTGSCEQYF. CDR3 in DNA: TGTGCCAGCAGTCGTACACGGACAGGGAGCTGCGAGCAGTACTTC.